This T cell receptor (beta chain) was documented in a study of blood T cells in healthy people across ages. The study's findings and limits: Naive CD4+ cells and diversity were both higher in long-lived donors than in aged donors. Donor CMV infection status was unknown, possibly confounding age-related changes in expanded clonotypes. The study regarded diversity estimates from one million T cells as underestimates.

Germline CDR1 SGHDN, CDR2 FVKESK. There are 15 residues in the CDR3. Germline trimming cut 6 bases from V and 6 bases from J; bases unmatched to any gene: 8. Together with a sample-barcoded 5' primer, a J-beta primer mix was included in a second PCR lasting roughly 6 to 12 cycles. Each TCR beta cDNA got a 12-nucleotide random molecular identifier. Each CDR3 protein gets one entry after TCRdb re-called the 5' RACE reads with MiXCR. The sample shows 2 million or so distinct CDR3 sequences, 40% to 55% of them seen only once. Points on this clonotype: The antigen remains unidentified.

The clonotype originates from a woman between 40 and 50 years old in good health. The sequenced sample consisted of blood. The genes are TRBV14 and TRBJ1-4; 9 bases are a match to TRBD1. CDR3 amino acids: CASRKTGGVDEKLFF. DNA for the CDR3: TGTGCCAGCAGGAAGACAGGGGGAGTTGATGAAAAACTGTTTTTT.